Following are 15 T cell receptor beta chains from one sample sequenced in a study of identical twins. TCRdb analysed the 5' RACE reads with MiXCR anew, one entry per CDR3 protein. In the table there are roughly 1.6 million distinct CDR3 sequences, about 30% of which are singletons. The material sequenced was cord blood. The receptors shown here come from a newborn girl in good health.

The chain links TRBV12-3 or TRBV12-4 to TRBJ2-4; TRBD1 matches at 9 bases. The J call is uncertain, as TRBJ2-7 better fits the DNA end. This CDR3 region has 15 residues. The CDR3 protein is CASSITGTGIREQYF. DNA for the CDR3: TGTGCCAGCAGTATCACCGGGACAGGGATCCGCGAGCAGTACTTC.

This clonotype was counted ten times or more. This rearrangement joins TRBV29-1 to TRBJ2-3; 10 nucleotides line up with TRBD2. This CDR3 contains 15 residues. The germline gives CDR1 SQVTM, CDR2 ANQGSEA. The trim removed 2 bases at V and 5 bases at J, leaving 7 bases unmatched. CDR3 sequence: CSVESSGGALDTQYF. CDR3 nucleotides: TGCAGCGTTGAAAGCAGCGGGGGGGCCTTAGATACGCAGTATTTT.

To note about this clonotype: One end of the junction varies from germline; a read error may be responsible. The rearrangement joins TRBV20-1 to TRBJ1-2, with D tentatively TRBD1 (6 bases). The CDR3 consists of 14 residues. Germline V CDR1 and CDR2: DFQATT, SNEGSKA (reference sequence). CDR3: CSASDVTGSYGCTF. Written as DNA, the CDR3 is TGCAGTGCTAGCGACGTAACAGGGAGCTATGGCTGCACCTTC.

This clonotype has only a few counts. This chain connects TRBV7-2 to TRBJ2-1; perhaps TRBD1 as D (5 bases). With 2 bases removed from V and 7 bases from J, the gap between germline ends came to 15 bases. This CDR3 has 15 amino acids. Germline CDR1 is SGHTA and CDR2 is FQGNSA. The CDR3 DNA is TGTGCCAGCAGCTTACTGCAGGGCACTGGAAATGAGCAGTTCTTC. Its translation: CASSLLQGTGNEQFF.

This clonotype showed up just a few times. The chain has TRBV7-2 and TRBJ2-4, with 12 bases aligning to TRBD2. CDR1 is SGHTA and CDR2 is FQGNSA in the germline V gene. The CDR3 spans 16 residues. J gave up 5 bases and V 6 bases, and 8 bases lay outside the gene matches. CDR3 sequence: CASSKASGGAENIQYF. CDR3 in DNA: TGTGCCAGCAGTAAAGCTAGCGGGGGGGCCGAAAACATTCAGTACTTC.

In DNA form, the CDR3 reads TGTGCCACCAGTGATTCCCCCGGGAGTGGTGAGCAGTTCTTC. Translated: CATSDSPGSGEQFF. The V gene is TRBV24-1, the J gene TRBJ2-1; TRBD2 is a possible D gene (6 bases). The CDR3 totals 14 residues. V was shortened by 2 bases and J by 9 bases, with 13 bases between the two germline ends. Germline CDR1 and CDR2: KGHDR and SFDVKD.

Concerning this clonotype: At one end the junction does not follow the germline gene, possibly because of a read error. This chain links TRBV6-5 with TRBJ1-6, with 9 bases that match TRBD1. The CDR3 runs to 15 residues. The germline CDR1 and CDR2 sequences are MNHEY and SVGAGI. The CDR3 sequence is CASSYSDRGASPPHF. The CDR3 nucleotides are TGTGCCAGCAGTTACTCGGACAGGGGTGCTTCACCCCCCCACTTT.

With respect to this clonotype: A read error is possible here, since a much larger clone lies one base away. The genes are TRBV12-3 or TRBV12-4 and TRBJ2-1; 9 nucleotides line up with TRBD1. The CDR3 runs to 13 residues. Losses at the gene ends were 1 base for V and 9 bases for J; bases not matched to a gene: 1. In DNA form, the CDR3 reads TGTGCCAGCAGTTTAGAGGGACAGGGTGAGCAGTTCTTC. Encoded protein: CASSLEGQGEQFF.

This chain joins TRBV10-3 and TRBJ2-3, with 8 bases that match TRBD2. Trimming removed 4 bases from V and 6 bases from J; junction bases left unmatched: 12. Germline CDR1 and CDR2: ENHRY and SYGVKD. The CDR3 covers 16 residues. The CDR3 DNA reads TGTGCCATCAGTGCAAGGGTGGGGAGCGGGAGCGATACGCAGTATTTT. It encodes CAISARVGSGSDTQYF.

In this sample, this clonotype turned up a few times. CDR3 region: CSVARLGPNYGYTF. DNA of the CDR3: TGCAGCGTTGCCCGGCTAGGACCCAACTATGGCTACACCTTC. The chain couples TRBV29-1 to TRBJ1-2; D ambiguous. Trimming removed 4 bases from V and 2 bases from J, with 14 bases in between. This CDR3 is 14 amino acids long. Germline lookup yields CDR1 SQVTM and CDR2 ANQGSEA.

The chain links TRBV27 to TRBJ1-2; D is possibly TRBD1 (5 bases). V lost 2 bases to trimming and J lost 3 bases, with 7 bases between them. Germline-derived CDR1 and CDR2 are MNHEY and SMNVEV (reference sequence). The CDR3 length is 13 residues. The DNA of the CDR3 is TGTGCCAGCAGTTTAAAGACAGACTATGGCTACACCTTC. Its protein is CASSLKTDYGYTF.

V is TRBV14 and J is TRBJ2-5, with TRBD1 identical over 7 bases. The CDR3 contains 15 residues. After removal of 2 bases from V and 5 bases from J, the junction contained 8 bases not matched to a gene. Germline CDR1 and CDR2: SGHDN and FVKESK. For the CDR3, the DNA is TGTGCCAGCAGCCAAATCCGAGACAGGGCGGAGACCCAGTACTTC. As protein: CASSQIRDRAETQYF.

This rearrangement joins TRBV6-6 to TRBJ2-7, with 7 bases lining up with TRBD2. CDR1 and CDR2 (germline): MNHNY, SVGAGI (reference sequence). Unmatched junction bases numbered 8, after V lost 4 bases and J lost 2 bases. The CDR3 spans 15 residues. CDR3 nucleotides: TGTGCCAGCAGTTCCGGGGTAGCGGGCACCTACGAGCAGTACTTC. This encodes CASSSGVAGTYEQYF.

This chain connects TRBV6-4 to TRBJ2-1; perhaps D is TRBD1 or TRBD2 (7 bases each). CDR1 and CDR2 (germline): MRHNA, SNTAGT. The V end lost 6 bases, the J end lost 4 bases, and 16 bases lay between the germline ends. CDR3 length: 15 amino acids. The CDR3 DNA follows: TGTGCCAGCAGGCGTCAGGGGGGGGAGTACAATGAGCAGTTCTTC. It specifies CASRRQGGEYNEQFF.

This clonotype was detected ten times or more. The chain carries TRBV2 and TRBJ2-5; no definite D call. V was pared by 1 base and J by 2 bases, with 5 bases between. The CDR3 has 13 amino acids. CDR1 is SNHLY and CDR2 is FYNNEI in the germline V gene. This CDR3 is CASSEEGQETQYF. The CDR3 DNA reads as TGTGCCAGCAGTGAAGAAGGGCAAGAGACCCAGTACTTC.